These T cell receptor beta chains were read from a single sample in a study of Graves' ophthalmopathy and Graves' hyperthyroidism. One entry per CDR3 protein results from TCRdb running MiXCR on the multiplex PCR reads. The sample records 660,000 or so distinct CDR3 sequences, approximately 39% being singletons. Material: peripheral blood. All receptors come from an adult man with Graves' ophthalmopathy. CDR3s leave out the opening cysteine and the closing phenylalanine or tryptophan.

TRBJ2-7 | TRBV20-1 | SARAGTSGYEQY
TRBJ2-7 | TRBV25-1 | ASSQEPSGYEQH
TRBJ2-5 | TRBV7-7 | ASSRFQNQETQY
TRBJ2-7 | TRBV12-3/TRBV12-4 | ASRHEYATYEQY
TRBJ2-7 | TRBV6-1 | ASSERQGVEGYEQY
TRBJ2-2 | TRBV10-2 | ASSPWDGSNTGELF
TRBJ1-2 | TRBV10-3 | ASLPGQGSLTYGYT
TRBJ1-2 | TRBV12-3/TRBV12-4 | ASSLSSRSHYGYT
TRBJ2-5 | TRBV7-2 | ASSLEAGGLGETQY
TRBJ1-1 | TRBV7-9 | ASSLGPTLATEAF
TRBJ2-7 | TRBV20-1 | SARDERGGYEQY